Shown below are 13 T cell receptor beta chains from a single sample sequenced in a study of cytomegalovirus exposure and HLA in healthy donors. Libraries were prepared by immunoSEQ multiplex PCR; TCRdb keeps only in-frame clonotypes and omits some of them. The repertoire holds about 110,000 clones, with around 85% as singletons. Sample: PBMCs. These receptors all come from a woman younger than 35 in good health and CMV-seronegative.

J is TRBJ2-6 and V is TRBV27; D gene uncertain. Germline V gene lookup returns CDR1 MNHEY and CDR2 SMNVEV (reference sequence). CDR3 length: 13 residues. V gave up 10 bases and J gave up 3 bases, with 10 bases separating them. In nucleotides, the CDR3 is TGTGCCACCCGGGTTGTTGGGGCCAACGTCCTGACTTTC. This encodes CATRVVGANVLTF. Drawing the rest from reference TRBV27 and TRBJ2-6, the complete variable domain is EAQVTQNPRYLITVTGKKLTVTCSQNMNHEYMSWYRQDPGLGLRQIYYSMNVEVTDKGDVPEGYKVSRKEKRNFPLILESPSPNQTSLYFCATRVVGANVLTFGAGSRLTVL.

V usage is TRBV30 and J usage is TRBJ2-5; tentative D call: TRBD2 (6 bases). This CDR3 spans 14 amino acids. CDR1 GTSNPN and CDR2 SVGIG come from the germline V gene (reference sequence). The germline V and J ends were trimmed by 3 bases and 1 base, with 12 bases remaining between them. The CDR3 loop reads CAWSPGRTQETQYF. The CDR3 region has the DNA TGTGCCTGGAGCCCGGGGAGGACCCAAGAGACCCAGTACTTC.

The rearrangement links TRBV5-8 to TRBJ1-2; D uncertain. CDR1 SGHTS and CDR2 YDEGEE come from the germline V gene. The V end was cut by 2 bases, the J end by 4 bases, with 12 bases between. The length of the CDR3 is 14 residues. CDR3 loop: CASSFNGELYGYTF. The CDR3 coding sequence is TGTGCCAGCAGCTTTAACGGGGAACTCTATGGCTACACCTTC.

This clone was counted a few times. The chain has TRBV30 and TRBJ1-1, with D maybe TRBD1 (6 bases). Trimming took 5 bases from V and 6 from J, leaving 13 bases between them. This CDR3 has 12 residues. CDR1 GTSNPN and CDR2 SVGIG come from the germline V gene (reference sequence). The CDR3 loop reads CAWGNREAEAFF. CDR3 bases: TGTGCCTGGGGTAACAGGGAAGCTGAAGCTTTCTTT.

This clone was detected only once. The genes are TRBV29-1 and TRBJ2-7; weak D call: TRBD2 (5 bases). The CDR3 runs to 12 residues. In germline, CDR1 is SQVTM, CDR2 ANQGSEA. V was cut by 4 bases and J by 4 bases, with 11 bases left in between. DNA of the CDR3: TGCAGCGTTGCTGGGAGTTCTTACGAGCAGTACTTC. Its protein is CSVAGSSYEQYF.

V usage is TRBV5-4 and J usage is TRBJ2-3, with TRBD2 matching over 9 bases. V lost 1 base and J lost 1; bases outside the gene matches: 1. Germline V lookup: CDR1 SGHNT, CDR2 YYREEE (reference sequence). CDR3 length: 15 amino acids. CDR3 region: CASSLRTSGTDTQYF. CDR3 DNA sequence: TGTGCCAGCAGCTTGCGGACTAGCGGCACAGATACGCAGTATTTT.

The chain couples TRBV25-1 to TRBJ2-2; no reliable D call. CDR1 is MGHDK and CDR2 is SYGVNS in the germline V gene. The CDR3 loop spans 11 amino acids. Trimming pared 4 bases from V and 6 bases from J, leaving 3 bases between. DNA of the CDR3: TGTGCCAGCAGTGCAGCCGGGGAGCTGTTTTTT. It yields the protein CASSAAGELFF.

This sequence joins TRBV7-6 and TRBJ2-5; 9 bases map to TRBD1. Germline V gene lookup returns CDR1 SGHVS and CDR2 FNYEAQ. V gave up 0 bases and J gave up 4 bases; unmatched junction bases: 9. The CDR3 length is 17 residues. The CDR3 bases are TGTGCCAGCAGCTTAGCTGGGCGGCGACAGGGGGGAGAGACCCAGTACTTC. Protein sequence: CASSLAGRRQGGETQYF.

The chain has TRBV2 and TRBJ2-1, with a tentative D call TRBD1 (6 bases). This CDR3 spans 15 amino acids. Germline values: CDR1 SNHLY, CDR2 FYNNEI. Between the trimmed V and J ends, which lost 2 bases and 4 bases, there was a span of 12 bases. The CDR3 spells CASSESGEGYNEQFF. CDR3 nucleotides: TGTGCCAGCAGTGAATCAGGGGAAGGATACAATGAGCAGTTCTTC.

The chain has TRBV4-2 and TRBJ2-1; a weak D match, TRBD2 (7 bases). CDR1 and CDR2 (germline): LGHNA, YNFKEQ. Trimming removed 1 base at V and 3 bases at J, with 16 bases between. CDR3 length equals 17 residues. For the CDR3, the DNA is TGTGCCAGCAGCCAAGTAATGGCGGGGGCCCTCTACAATGAGCAGTTCTTC. Encoded protein: CASSQVMAGALYNEQFF.

This chain uses TRBV27 with TRBJ1-1, with D perhaps TRBD1 (5 bases). CDR3 length: 13 amino acids. Per germline, CDR1 MNHEY and CDR2 SMNVEV (reference sequence). Trimming left V 5 bases short and J 5 bases short, with 12 bases between. In DNA, the CDR3 is TGTGCCAGCAGTCCTCTCGGGGGGACTGAAGCTTTCTTT. Its translation: CASSPLGGTEAFF.

J is TRBJ2-7 and V is TRBV28; 7 positions agree with TRBD1. V shed 10 bases and J 2 bases; nucleotides not matched to a gene: 14. CDR1 and CDR2 (germline): MDHEN, SYDVKM. The CDR3 runs to 15 residues. The CDR3 here is CAIIPKTGATYEQYF. CDR3 sequence (DNA): TGTGCCATTATTCCAAAAACAGGGGCGACCTACGAGCAGTACTTC.

The rearrangement joins TRBV10-3 to TRBJ1-2; 11 positions match TRBD1. Germline lookup yields CDR1 ENHRY and CDR2 SYGVKD. The CDR3 extends over 14 amino acids. V lost 10 bases, J lost 0 bases, and 4 bases stayed unmatched. CDR3: CASGQGAANYGYTF. CDR3 sequence (DNA): TGTGCCAGCGGACAGGGGGCCGCTAACTATGGCTACACCTTC.